The text below deals with one TCR beta chain. This entry is derived from a study of blood T cell repertoires in COVID-19. Overall study context: PBMCs, B-cell-depleted T cells, or T cells were the source of the cDNA or gDNA that made up the material.

Assay: immunoSEQ multiplex PCR; the TCRdb copy retains only in-frame clones and omits some. The table has 120,000 to 150,000 clones, approximately 89% seen once. Sequencing was performed on peripheral blood. The origin of this receptor is a human donor in a cohort sampled during active COVID-19.

CDR3 region: CASSPDRRDSPLHF. As DNA, the CDR3 is TGTGCCAGCAGCCCCGACAGGCGAGACTCACCCCTCCACTTT. The rearrangement uses TRBV5-8 and TRBJ1-6; weak D call: TRBD1 (6 bases). CDR1 and CDR2 (germline): SGHTS, YDEGEE. Deletions cut 4 bases from V and 10 bases from J, with 15 bases between. This CDR3 has 14 amino acids.